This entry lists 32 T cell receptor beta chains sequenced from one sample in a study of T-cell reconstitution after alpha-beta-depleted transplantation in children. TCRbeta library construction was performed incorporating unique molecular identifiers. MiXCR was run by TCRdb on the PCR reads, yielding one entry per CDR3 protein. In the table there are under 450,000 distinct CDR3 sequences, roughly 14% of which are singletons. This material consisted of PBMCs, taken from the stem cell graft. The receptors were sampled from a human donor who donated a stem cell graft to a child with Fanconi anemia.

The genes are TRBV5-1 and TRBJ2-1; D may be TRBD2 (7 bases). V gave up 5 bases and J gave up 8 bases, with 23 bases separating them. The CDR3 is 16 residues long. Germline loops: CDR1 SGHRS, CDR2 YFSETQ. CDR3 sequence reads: CASSSLPGGLVDEQFF. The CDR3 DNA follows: TGCGCCAGCAGTTCTTTGCCGGGGGGCCTTGTGGATGAGCAGTTCTTC. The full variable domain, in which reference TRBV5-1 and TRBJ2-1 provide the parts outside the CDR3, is KAGVTQTPRYLIKTRGQQVTLSCSPISGHRSVSWYQQTPGQGLQFLFEYFSETQRNKGNFPGRFSGRQFSNSRSEMNVSTLELGDSALYLCASSSLPGGLVDEQFFGPGTRLTVL.

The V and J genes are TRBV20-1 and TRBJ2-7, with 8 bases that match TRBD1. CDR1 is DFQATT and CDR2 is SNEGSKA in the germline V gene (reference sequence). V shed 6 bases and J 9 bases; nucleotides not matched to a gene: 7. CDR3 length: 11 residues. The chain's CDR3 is CSAKGQGRQYF. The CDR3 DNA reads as TGCAGTGCCAAAGGACAGGGAAGGCAGTACTTC.

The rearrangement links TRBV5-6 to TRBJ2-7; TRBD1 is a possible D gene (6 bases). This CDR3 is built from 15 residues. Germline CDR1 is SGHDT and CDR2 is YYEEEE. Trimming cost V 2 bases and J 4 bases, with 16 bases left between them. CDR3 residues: CASSLPGQKRYEQYF. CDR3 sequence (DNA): TGTGCCAGCAGCTTACCAGGACAGAAGCGGTACGAGCAGTACTTC.

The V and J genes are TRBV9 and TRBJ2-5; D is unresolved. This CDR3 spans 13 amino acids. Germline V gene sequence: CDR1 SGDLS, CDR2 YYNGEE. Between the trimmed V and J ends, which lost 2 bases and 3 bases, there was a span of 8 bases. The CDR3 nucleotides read TGTGCCAGCAGCGTTCGTGGGAAAGAGACCCAGTACTTC. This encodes CASSVRGKETQYF.

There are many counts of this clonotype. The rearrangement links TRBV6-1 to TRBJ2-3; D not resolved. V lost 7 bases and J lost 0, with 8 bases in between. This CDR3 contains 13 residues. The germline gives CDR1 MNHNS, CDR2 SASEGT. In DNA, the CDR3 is TGTGCCAGCACCCCCGGCAGCACAGATACGCAGTATTTT. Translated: CASTPGSTDTQYF.

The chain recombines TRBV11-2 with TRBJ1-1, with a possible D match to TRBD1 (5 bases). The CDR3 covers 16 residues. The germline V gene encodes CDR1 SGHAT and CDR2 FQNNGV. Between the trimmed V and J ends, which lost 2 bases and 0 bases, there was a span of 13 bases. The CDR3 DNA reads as TGTGCCAGCAGCTTATTGGGGGAAATCATGAACACTGAAGCTTTCTTT. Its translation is CASSLLGEIMNTEAFF. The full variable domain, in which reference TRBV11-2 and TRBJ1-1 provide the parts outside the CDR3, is EAGVAQSPRYKIIEKRQSVAFWCNPISGHATLYWYQQILGQGPKLLIQFQNNGVVDDSQLPKDRFSAERLKGVDSTLKIQPAKLEDSAVYLCASSLLGEIMNTEAFFGQGTRLTVV.

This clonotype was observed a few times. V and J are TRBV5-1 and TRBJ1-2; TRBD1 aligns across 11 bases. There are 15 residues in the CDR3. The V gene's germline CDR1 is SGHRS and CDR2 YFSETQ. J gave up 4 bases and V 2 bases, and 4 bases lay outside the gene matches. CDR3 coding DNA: TGCGCCAGCAGCTTAGGACAGGGGGCCGTCTATGGCTACACCTTC. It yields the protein CASSLGQGAVYGYTF.

CDR3 sequence: CASSQGSRTETQYF. Here the CDR3 DNA reads TGCGCCAGCAGCCAAGGATCTAGAACGGAGACCCAGTACTTC. This rearrangement joins TRBV4-3 to TRBJ2-5; D remains ambiguous. V was cut by 1 base and J by 5 bases, with 11 bases left in between. The CDR3 is 14 residues long. Germline V gene lookup returns CDR1 LGHNA and CDR2 YSLEER.

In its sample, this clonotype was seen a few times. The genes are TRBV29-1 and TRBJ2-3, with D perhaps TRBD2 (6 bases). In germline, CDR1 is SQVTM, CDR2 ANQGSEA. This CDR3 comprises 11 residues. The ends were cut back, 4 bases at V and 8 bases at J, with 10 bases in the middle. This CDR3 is CSVAGLGTQYF. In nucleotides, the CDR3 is TGCAGCGTTGCGGGACTCGGTACGCAGTATTTT.

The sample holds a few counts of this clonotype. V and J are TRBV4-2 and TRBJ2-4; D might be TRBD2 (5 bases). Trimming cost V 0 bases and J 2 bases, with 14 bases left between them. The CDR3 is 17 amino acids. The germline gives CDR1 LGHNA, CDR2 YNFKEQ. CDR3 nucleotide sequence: TGTGCCAGCAGCCAAGACCTTCGGGGTTCTCCCAAAAACATTCAGTACTTC. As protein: CASSQDLRGSPKNIQYF.

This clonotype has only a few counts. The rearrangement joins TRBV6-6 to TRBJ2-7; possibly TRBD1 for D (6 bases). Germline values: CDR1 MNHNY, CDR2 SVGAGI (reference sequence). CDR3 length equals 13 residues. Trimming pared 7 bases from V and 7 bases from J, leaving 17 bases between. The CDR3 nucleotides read TGTGCCAGCACCTACACGGACAGTTTGGAGCAGTACTTC. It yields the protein CASTYTDSLEQYF.

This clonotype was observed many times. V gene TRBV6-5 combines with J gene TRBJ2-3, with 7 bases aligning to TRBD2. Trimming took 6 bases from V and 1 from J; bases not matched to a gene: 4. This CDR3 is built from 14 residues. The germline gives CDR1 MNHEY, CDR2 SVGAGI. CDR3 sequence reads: CASSPREGTDTQYF. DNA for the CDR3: TGTGCCAGCAGCCCCCGGGAGGGCACAGATACGCAGTATTTT.

CDR3 amino acids: CASSLGRGLGSPLHF. CDR3 sequence (DNA): TGTGCCAGCAGTTTAGGCAGGGGGTTGGGGTCACCCCTCCACTTT. The V call is TRBV12-3 or TRBV12-4, the J call TRBJ1-6, with 7 nucleotides matching TRBD1. This CDR3 spans 15 amino acids. V lost 1 base to trimming and J lost 10 bases; unmatched junction nucleotides: 7.

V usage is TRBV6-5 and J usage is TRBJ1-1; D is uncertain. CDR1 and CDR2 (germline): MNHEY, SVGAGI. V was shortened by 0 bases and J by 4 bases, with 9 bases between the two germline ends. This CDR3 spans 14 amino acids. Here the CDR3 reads CASSYSGVRTEAFF. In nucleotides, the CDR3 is TGTGCCAGCAGTTACTCCGGGGTCCGCACTGAAGCTTTCTTT.

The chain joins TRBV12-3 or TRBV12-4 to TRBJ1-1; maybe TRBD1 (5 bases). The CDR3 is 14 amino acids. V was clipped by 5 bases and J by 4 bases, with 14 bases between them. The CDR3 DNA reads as TGTGCCAGCAGTCCCTCGGGGGTGGGCACTGAAGCTTTCTTT. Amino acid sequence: CASSPSGVGTEAFF.

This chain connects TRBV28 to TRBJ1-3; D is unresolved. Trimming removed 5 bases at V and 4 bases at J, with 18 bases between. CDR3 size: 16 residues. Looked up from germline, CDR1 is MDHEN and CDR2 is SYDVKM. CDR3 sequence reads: CASSPGGIRSGNTIYF. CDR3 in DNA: TGTGCCAGCAGTCCCGGAGGGATTAGGAGCGGAAACACCATATATTTT.

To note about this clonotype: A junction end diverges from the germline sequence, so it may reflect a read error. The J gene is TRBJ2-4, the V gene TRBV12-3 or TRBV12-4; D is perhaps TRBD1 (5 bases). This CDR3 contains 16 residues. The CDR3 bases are TGTGCCAGCGGTTTTACAGGAGAATTAGCCAAAAACATTCAGTACTTC. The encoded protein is CASGFTGELAKNIQYF.

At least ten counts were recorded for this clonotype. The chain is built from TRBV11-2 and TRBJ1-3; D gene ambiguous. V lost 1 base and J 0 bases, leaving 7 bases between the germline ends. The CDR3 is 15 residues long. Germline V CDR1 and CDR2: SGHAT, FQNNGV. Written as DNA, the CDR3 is TGTGCCAGCAGCTTAGGGCGCAGCTCTGGAAACACCATATATTTT. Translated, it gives CASSLGRSSGNTIYF.

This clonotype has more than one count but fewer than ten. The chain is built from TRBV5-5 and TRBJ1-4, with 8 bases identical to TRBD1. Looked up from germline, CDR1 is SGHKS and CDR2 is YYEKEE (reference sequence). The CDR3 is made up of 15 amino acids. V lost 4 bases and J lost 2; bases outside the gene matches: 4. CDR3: CASSRAGGTNEKLFF. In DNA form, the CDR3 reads TGTGCCAGCAGCCGAGCAGGGGGCACTAATGAAAAACTGTTTTTT.

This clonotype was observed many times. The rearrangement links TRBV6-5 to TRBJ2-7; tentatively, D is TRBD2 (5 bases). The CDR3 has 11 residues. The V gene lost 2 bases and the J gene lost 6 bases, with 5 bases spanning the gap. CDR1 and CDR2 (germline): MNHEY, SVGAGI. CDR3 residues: CASSYRGEQYF. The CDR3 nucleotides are TGTGCCAGCAGTTACCGGGGCGAGCAGTACTTC.

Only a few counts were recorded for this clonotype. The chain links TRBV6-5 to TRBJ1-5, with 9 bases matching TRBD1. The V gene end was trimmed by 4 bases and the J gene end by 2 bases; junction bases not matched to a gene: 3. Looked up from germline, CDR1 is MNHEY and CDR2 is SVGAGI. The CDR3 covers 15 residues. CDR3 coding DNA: TGTGCCAGCAGTTGGACAGGGGCTGGCAATCAGCCCCAGCATTTT. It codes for CASSWTGAGNQPQHF.

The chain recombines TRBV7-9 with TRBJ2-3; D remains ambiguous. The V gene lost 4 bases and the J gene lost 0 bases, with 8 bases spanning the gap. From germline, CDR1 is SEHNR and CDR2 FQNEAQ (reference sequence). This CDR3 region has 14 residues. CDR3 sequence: CASSSQLSTDTQYF. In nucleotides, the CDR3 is TGTGCCAGCAGCTCTCAATTGAGCACAGATACGCAGTATTTT.

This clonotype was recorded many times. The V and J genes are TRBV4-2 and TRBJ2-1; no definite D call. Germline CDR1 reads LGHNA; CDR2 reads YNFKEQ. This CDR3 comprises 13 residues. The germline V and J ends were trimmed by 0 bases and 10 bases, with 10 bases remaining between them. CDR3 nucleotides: TGTGCCAGCAGCCAAGACCCCGGAGCGGAGCAGTTCTTC. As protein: CASSQDPGAEQFF.

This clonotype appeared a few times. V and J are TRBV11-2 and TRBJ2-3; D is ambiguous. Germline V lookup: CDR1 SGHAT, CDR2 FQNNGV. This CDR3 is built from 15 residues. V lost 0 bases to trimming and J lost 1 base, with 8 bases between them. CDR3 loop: CASSLDGRGTDTQYF. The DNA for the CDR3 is TGTGCCAGCAGCTTAGATGGCAGAGGCACAGATACGCAGTATTTT.

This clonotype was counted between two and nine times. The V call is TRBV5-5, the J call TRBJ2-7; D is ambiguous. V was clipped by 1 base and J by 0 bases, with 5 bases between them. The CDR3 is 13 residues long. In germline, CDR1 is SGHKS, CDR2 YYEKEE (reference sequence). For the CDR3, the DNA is TGTGCCAGCAGCTTGACAGACTCCTACGAGCAGTACTTC. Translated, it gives CASSLTDSYEQYF.

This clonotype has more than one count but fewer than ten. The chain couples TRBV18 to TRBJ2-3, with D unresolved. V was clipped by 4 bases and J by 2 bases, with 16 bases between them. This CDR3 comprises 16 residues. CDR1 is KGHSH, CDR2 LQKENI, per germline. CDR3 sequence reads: CASSLDITGPTDTQYF. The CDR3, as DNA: TGTGCCAGCTCACTAGACATCACCGGCCCCACAGATACGCAGTATTTT.

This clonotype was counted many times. DNA for the CDR3: TGTGCCACCAGTGATTGGGGGACAGGGGGGGTCTACGAGCAGTACTTC. Its translation: CATSDWGTGGVYEQYF. The V gene is TRBV24-1, the J gene TRBJ2-7; 11 bases agree with TRBD1. Trimming took 2 bases from V and 3 from J; bases not matched to a gene: 5. Germline loops: CDR1 KGHDR, CDR2 SFDVKD. The CDR3 totals 16 residues.

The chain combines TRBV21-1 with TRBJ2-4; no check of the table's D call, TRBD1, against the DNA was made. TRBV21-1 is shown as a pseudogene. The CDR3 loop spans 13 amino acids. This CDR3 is CATPGGAKNIQYF. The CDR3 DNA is TGTGCCACCCCGGGGGGGGCCAAAAACATTCAGTACTTC.

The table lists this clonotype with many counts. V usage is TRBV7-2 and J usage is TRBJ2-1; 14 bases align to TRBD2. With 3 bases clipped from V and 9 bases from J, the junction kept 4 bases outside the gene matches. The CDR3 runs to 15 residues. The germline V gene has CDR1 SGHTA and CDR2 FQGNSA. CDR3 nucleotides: TGTGCCAGCAGCTTCTGGACTAGCGGGGGGACTGAGCAGTTCTTC. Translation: CASSFWTSGGTEQFF.

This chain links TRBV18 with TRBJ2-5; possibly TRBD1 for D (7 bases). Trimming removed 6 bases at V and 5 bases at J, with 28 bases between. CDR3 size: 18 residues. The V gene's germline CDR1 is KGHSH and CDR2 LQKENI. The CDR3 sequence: CASSPLPRGRLTVETQYF. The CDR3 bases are TGTGCCAGCTCTCCCCTACCCAGGGGGAGGCTGACCGTGGAGACCCAGTACTTC.

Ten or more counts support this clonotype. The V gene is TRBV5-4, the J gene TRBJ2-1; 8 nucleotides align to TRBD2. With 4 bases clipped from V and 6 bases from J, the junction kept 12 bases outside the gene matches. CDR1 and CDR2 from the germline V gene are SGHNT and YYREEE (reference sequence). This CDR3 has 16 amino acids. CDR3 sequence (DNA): TGTGCCAGCAGCCTCGAGAGCGGGGGCCACTTCAATGAGCAGTTCTTC. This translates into CASSLESGGHFNEQFF.

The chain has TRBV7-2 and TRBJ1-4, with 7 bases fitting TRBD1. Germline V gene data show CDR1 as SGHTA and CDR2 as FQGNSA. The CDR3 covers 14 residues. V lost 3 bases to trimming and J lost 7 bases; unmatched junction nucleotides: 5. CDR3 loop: CASSFGGGGEKLFF. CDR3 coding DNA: TGTGCCAGCAGCTTTGGAGGGGGCGGTGAAAAACTGTTTTTT. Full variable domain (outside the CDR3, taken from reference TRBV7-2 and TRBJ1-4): GAGVSQSPSNKVTEKGKDVELRCDPISGHTALYWYRQSLGQGLEFLIYFQGNSAPDKSGLPSDRFSAERTGGSVSTLTIQRTQQEDSAVYLCASSFGGGGEKLFFGSGTQLSVL.